These 15 T cell receptor beta chains came from one sample sequenced in a study of T cells in Graves' hyperthyroidism and ophthalmopathy. Template material for amplifying TCR beta CDR3 regions consisted of RNA transcripts. First-round RT-PCR of the TCR CDR3 relied on the HTBI primer set. In TCRdb, the multiplex PCR reads were re-called with MiXCR into one record per CDR3 protein. The sample has about 500,000 distinct CDR3 sequences, 15% to 20% seen once; the top ten hold less than 30%. Source material: blood. These receptors came from a woman aged 25 to 39 with Graves' ophthalmopathy.

This clonotype was counted ten times or more. V and J are TRBV5-1 and TRBJ2-1; D is possibly TRBD2 (6 bases). The CDR3 consists of 15 residues. V was clipped by 0 bases and J by 8 bases, with 15 bases between them. CDR1 and CDR2 (germline): SGHRS, YFSETQ. CDR3 loop: CASSLGLVGDDEQFF. CDR3 nucleotides: TGCGCCAGCAGCTTGGGACTAGTGGGGGATGATGAGCAGTTCTTC.

This clonotype has just a few counts. The V call is TRBV28, the J call TRBJ1-2; 10 bases line up with TRBD1. CDR1 MDHEN and CDR2 SYDVKM come from the germline V gene. The CDR3 is made up of 14 amino acids. The V and J ends lost 10 bases and 6 bases, in that order; junction bases with no gene match: 11. Here the CDR3 DNA reads TGTGCCACCGGGGGACAGGGGCTCGTTAATGGCTACACCTTC. This sequence encodes CATGGQGLVNGYTF.

This clonotype occurred many times. The rearrangement links TRBV24-1 to TRBJ2-3, with D possibly matching TRBD1 (5 bases). CDR3 length equals 16 residues. In germline, CDR1 is KGHDR, CDR2 SFDVKD. V dropped 0 bases and J dropped 6 bases, with 15 bases sitting between them. The CDR3 spells CATSDLTTGSHDTQYF. DNA for the CDR3: TGTGCCACCAGTGATTTGACAACAGGAAGCCACGATACGCAGTATTTT.

This clonotype was counted between two and nine times. The V gene is TRBV28, the J gene TRBJ2-1; D remains unclear. The ends were cut back, 2 bases at V and 5 bases at J, with 7 bases in the middle. Germline-derived CDR1 and CDR2 are MDHEN and SYDVKM. CDR3 length: 13 amino acids. CDR3 nucleotide sequence: TGTGCCAGCAGTTTAAGCTTTCACAATGAGCAGTTCTTC. This translates into CASSLSFHNEQFF. The complete variable domain, with remaining parts taken from reference TRBV28 and TRBJ2-1, reads DVKVTQSSRYLVKRTGEKVFLECVQDMDHENMFWYRQDPGLGLRLIYFSYDVKMKEKGDIPEGYSVSREKKERFSLILESASTNQTSMYLCASSLSFHNEQFFGPGTRLTVL.

The V gene is TRBV20-1, the J gene TRBJ2-2; no clear D. Looked up from germline, CDR1 is DFQATT and CDR2 is SNEGSKA (reference sequence). Trimming cost V 2 bases and J 5 bases, with 6 bases left between them. CDR3 length equals 12 residues. CDR3: CSARPGTGELFF. In DNA form, the CDR3 reads TGCAGTGCTAGACCCGGGACCGGGGAGCTGTTTTTT.

This clonotype was detected a few times. The genes are TRBV6-2 or TRBV6-3 and TRBJ1-2; D is perhaps TRBD1 (6 bases). Trimming removed 4 bases at V and 4 bases at J, with 10 bases between. CDR3 size: 13 residues. Germline loops: CDR1 MNHEY, CDR2 SVGEGT. CDR3 region: CASSWGGGYGYTF. CDR3 coding DNA: TGTGCCAGCAGTTGGGGGGGCGGCTATGGCTACACCTTC.

This clonotype was observed a handful of times. This rearrangement joins TRBV5-1 to TRBJ1-4, with unresolved D. Germline lookup yields CDR1 SGHRS and CDR2 YFSETQ. The CDR3 consists of 16 residues. V lost 1 base and J 2 bases, leaving 12 bases between the germline ends. This chain's CDR3 is CASSLSVGATNEKLFF. DNA of the CDR3: TGCGCCAGCAGCTTGTCAGTGGGTGCCACTAATGAAAAACTGTTTTTT.

This clonotype was counted only a few times. With a much larger clone just one base away, this may be a read error. J is TRBJ2-1 and V is TRBV28, with D unresolved. Germline V gene data show CDR1 as MDHEN and CDR2 as SYDVKM. The CDR3 has 13 amino acids. Trimming left V 7 bases short and J 7 bases short, with 14 bases between. CDR3 amino acids: CASTKLDANEQFF. CDR3 sequence (DNA): TGTGCCAGCACGAAGCTAGATGCGAATGAGCAGTTCTTC.

DNA of the CDR3: TGTGCCAGCAGCTTAGGGGCAGGACCTGGGGCCAACGTCCTGACTTTC. Translated, it gives CASSLGAGPGANVLTF. The V gene is TRBV7-9, the J gene TRBJ2-6; D ambiguous. Trimming took off 1 base at V and 2 bases at J, with 9 bases between the two ends. CDR3 size: 16 residues. Germline V gives CDR1 SEHNR, CDR2 FQNEAQ (reference sequence).

This clonotype was counted between two and nine times. The chain uses TRBV20-1 and TRBJ2-2; the match to TRBD2 covers 13 bases. This CDR3 spans 19 amino acids. J gave up 1 base and V 2 bases, and 10 bases lay outside the gene matches. Germline lookup yields CDR1 DFQATT and CDR2 SNEGSKA (reference sequence). In DNA, the CDR3 is TGCAGTGCTAGACTCTCGAAGGGACTAGCGGGAAAGAACACCGGGGAGCTGTTTTTT. Translation gives CSARLSKGLAGKNTGELFF.

This clonotype occurred many times. This chain joins TRBV18 and TRBJ2-7; TRBD2 agrees at 10 bases. Germline V gene sequence: CDR1 KGHSH, CDR2 LQKENI. CDR3 length: 15 residues. V lost 3 bases, J lost 6 bases, and 8 bases stayed unmatched. CDR3 amino acids: CASSPPGLALSEQYF. CDR3 bases: TGTGCCAGCTCACCCCCGGGACTAGCGCTCTCCGAGCAGTACTTC. Together with reference TRBV18 and TRBJ2-7, the CDR3 gives the full variable domain: NAGVMQNPRHLVRRRGQEARLRCSPMKGHSHVYWYRQLPEEGLKFMVYLQKENIIDESGMPKERFSAEFPKEGPSILRIQQVVRGDSAAYFCASSPPGLALSEQYFGPGTRLTVT.

This clonotype turned up a few times. The V gene is TRBV4-1, the J gene TRBJ1-5; TRBD1 aligns across 9 bases. Germline loops: CDR1 MGHRA, CDR2 YSYEKL. V shed 6 bases, J shed 4 bases, and the junction held 4 bases outside the gene matches. This CDR3 has 14 residues. The CDR3 DNA sequence: TGCGCCAGCAGTAACGACAGGGGGAATCAGCCCCAGCATTTT. The encoded protein is CASSNDRGNQPQHF.

This clonotype has ten or more counts. The V and J genes are TRBV4-1 and TRBJ2-7, with 8 nucleotides matching TRBD2. The CDR3 has 18 amino acids. The germline CDR1 and CDR2 sequences are MGHRA and YSYEKL. V was clipped by 1 base and J by 3 bases; unmatched bases: 14. The CDR3 loop is CASSQGFAGGAENYEQYF. The CDR3 bases are TGCGCCAGCAGCCAAGGATTCGCGGGAGGCGCTGAAAACTACGAGCAGTACTTC.

There are a few counts of this clonotype. This chain joins TRBV19 and TRBJ2-1; 10 nucleotides match TRBD2. The V gene end was trimmed by 6 bases and the J gene end by 6 bases; junction bases not matched to a gene: 8. Germline-derived CDR1 and CDR2 are LNHDA and SQIVND (reference sequence). The CDR3 is 15 amino acids. CDR3: CASRDLAGVGNEQFF. CDR3 nucleotides: TGTGCCAGTAGAGATCTAGCGGGAGTTGGCAATGAGCAGTTCTTC.

There are many counts of this clonotype. This chain connects TRBV4-3 to TRBJ1-2; TRBD1 aligns across 7 bases. Losses at the gene ends were 3 bases for V and 4 bases for J; bases not matched to a gene: 2. CDR1 is LGHNA and CDR2 is YSLEER in the germline V gene. The CDR3 is made up of 13 amino acids. For the CDR3, the DNA is TGCGCCAGCAGCCAGGGACAGCTCTATGGCTACACCTTC. Residues: CASSQGQLYGYTF.